The 24 T cell receptor beta chains presented below share a single source sample, sequenced in a study of blood T cell repertoires in COVID-19. Produced via immunoSEQ multiplex PCR; TCRdb's table is partial and in-frame only. The table records 200,000 or so clones, about 93% of them present only once. The specimen was peripheral blood. Every receptor here comes from a man aged 55 to 70 with COVID-19, enrolled during active disease.

V gene TRBV6-1 combines with J gene TRBJ1-1; D perhaps matches TRBD1 (5 bases). This CDR3 spans 12 amino acids. CDR1 is MNHNS and CDR2 is SASEGT in the germline V gene. Trimming shortened V by 0 bases and J by 11 bases, and 10 bases separated the two germline ends. CDR3 loop: CASSEAGGRAFF. CDR3 bases: TGTGCCAGCAGTGAAGCCGGGGGGAGGGCTTTCTTT.

This chain joins TRBV7-2 and TRBJ1-2; no clear D. The CDR3 is made up of 16 amino acids. The germline V gene encodes CDR1 SGHTA and CDR2 FQGNSA. V was pared by 3 bases and J by 0 bases, with 14 bases between. The chain's CDR3 is CASSFMSGVPNYGYTF. The CDR3 DNA reads as TGTGCCAGCAGCTTTATGTCCGGAGTCCCTAACTATGGCTACACCTTC.

The rearrangement uses TRBV28 and TRBJ2-7; possibly TRBD1 for D (6 bases). The germline gives CDR1 MDHEN, CDR2 SYDVKM. V lost 8 bases, J lost 3 bases, and 11 bases lay in between. The CDR3 is 12 amino acids. The CDR3 DNA follows: TGTGCCAGCTGTAACAGGGTCTACGAGCAGTACTTC. This translates into CASCNRVYEQYF.

The chain couples TRBV30 to TRBJ2-5; tentative D call: TRBD2 (6 bases). The CDR3 loop spans 15 amino acids. Germline CDR1 is GTSNPN and CDR2 is SVGIG (reference sequence). V was trimmed by 2 bases and J by 5 bases, leaving 18 bases between them. The CDR3 sequence: CAWSWRAIREETQYF. As DNA, the CDR3 is TGTGCCTGGAGTTGGAGGGCCATTAGGGAGGAGACCCAGTACTTC.

This chain connects TRBV2 to TRBJ1-5, with D perhaps TRBD1 (6 bases). CDR1 SNHLY and CDR2 FYNNEI come from the germline V gene. CDR3 length: 13 residues. Trimming cost V 7 bases and J 7 bases, with 14 bases left between them. For the CDR3, the DNA is TGTGCCAGCACTTGGGAGGGGGGGCAGCCCCAGCATTTT. Protein product: CASTWEGGQPQHF.

V and J are TRBV19 and TRBJ2-4, with 8 bases aligning to TRBD2. The CDR3 has 14 amino acids. With V trimmed by 7 bases and J by 3 bases, 5 bases remained unmatched. Per the germline V gene, CDR1 is LNHDA and CDR2 is SQIVND (reference sequence). The CDR3 DNA follows: TGTGCCAGTACCCGGGGGGGAGGCAAAAACATTCAGTACTTC. Amino acid sequence: CASTRGGGKNIQYF.

This clone was seen a few times. This chain connects TRBV6-2 or TRBV6-3 to TRBJ2-6; D gene ambiguous. This CDR3 is 15 amino acids long. V was shortened by 5 bases and J by 0 bases, with 8 bases between the two germline ends. Germline V gives CDR1 MNHEY, CDR2 SVGEGT. The CDR3 loop is CASSASSSGANVLTF. In DNA form, the CDR3 reads TGTGCCAGCAGTGCTTCGAGCTCTGGGGCCAACGTCCTGACTTTC.

J is TRBJ1-5 and V is TRBV5-4; D is unclear. The CDR3 consists of 13 residues. Germline CDR1 SGHNT, CDR2 YYREEE (reference sequence). The V and J ends lost 0 bases and 4 bases respectively, with 5 bases between them. The DNA of the CDR3 is TGTGCCAGCAGCTTGGATCTAAATCAGCCCCAGCATTTT. Its translation is CASSLDLNQPQHF.

The chain links TRBV27 to TRBJ2-5; 7 bases map to TRBD1. V lost 5 bases and J lost 7; bases outside the gene matches: 10. The CDR3 covers 14 residues. Per germline, CDR1 MNHEY and CDR2 SMNVEV (reference sequence). The CDR3 is CASSRTGPTWTQYF. Written as DNA, the CDR3 is TGTGCCAGCAGTCGGACAGGTCCGACTTGGACCCAGTACTTC.

The chain recombines TRBV4-1 with TRBJ2-5; 11 nucleotides match TRBD2. Germline V gene lookup returns CDR1 MGHRA and CDR2 YSYEKL. There are 17 residues in the CDR3. V dropped 0 bases and J dropped 3; count of bases not matched to a gene: 6. The CDR3 DNA sequence: TGCGCCAGCAGCCAAGACATGCTAGCGGGGGGAAAAGAGACCCAGTACTTC. This sequence encodes CASSQDMLAGGKETQYF.

The chain recombines TRBV5-1 with TRBJ2-1; TRBD1 aligns across 8 bases. CDR1 and CDR2 (germline): SGHRS, YFSETQ. The CDR3 covers 16 residues. V lost 0 bases to trimming and J lost 2 bases; unmatched junction nucleotides: 4. The CDR3 loop is CASSLEAGGPYNEQFF. In DNA form, the CDR3 reads TGCGCCAGCAGCTTGGAGGCAGGGGGCCCCTACAATGAGCAGTTCTTC.

This sequence joins TRBV6-5 and TRBJ2-7; 7 bases map to TRBD1. The CDR3 loop spans 14 amino acids. Germline loops: CDR1 MNHEY, CDR2 SVGAGI. With 9 bases clipped from V and 2 bases from J, the junction kept 10 bases outside the gene matches. In nucleotides, the CDR3 is TGTGCCAGGATTGGACAGGAGGTGACCTACGAGCAGTACTTC. The encoded protein is CARIGQEVTYEQYF.

This chain links TRBV4-3 with TRBJ1-1; the D is unclear. This CDR3 is 13 amino acids long. Germline V gene data show CDR1 as LGHNA and CDR2 as YSLEER. Trimming removed 6 bases from V and 0 bases from J, with 8 bases in between. For the CDR3, the DNA is TGCGCCAGCAGTCAACAGATGAACACTGAAGCTTTCTTT. Protein: CASSQQMNTEAFF.

The rearrangement joins TRBV6-5 to TRBJ1-6; TRBD1 agrees at 7 bases. Germline V gene sequence: CDR1 MNHEY, CDR2 SVGAGI. There are 15 residues in the CDR3. With V trimmed by 6 bases and J by 5 bases, 7 bases remained unmatched. The CDR3 nucleotides read TGTGCCAGCAGCATAACAGGGGTTGATAATTCACCCCTCCACTTT. As protein: CASSITGVDNSPLHF.

CDR3 nucleotides: TGTGCTAGTGGTTACGGGACATCCGAAGCTTTCTTT. This gives the protein CASGYGTSEAFF. The chain joins TRBV12-5 to TRBJ1-1; the D gene is possibly TRBD1 (6 bases). From germline, CDR1 is LGHNT and CDR2 FRNRAP. The V gene lost 4 bases and the J gene lost 8 bases, with 11 bases spanning the gap. This CDR3 is built from 12 residues.

This rearrangement joins TRBV3-1 (or the pseudogene TRBV3-2) to TRBJ1-1, with 8 bases identical to TRBD1. V lost 4 bases and J lost 5; bases outside the gene matches: 6. CDR1 and CDR2 from the germline V gene are LGHDT and YNNKEL (reference sequence). This CDR3 region has 14 residues. The CDR3 here is CASSPGQGRTEAFF. In DNA, the CDR3 is TGTGCCAGCAGCCCCGGACAGGGTCGGACTGAAGCTTTCTTT.

The chain has TRBV19 and TRBJ1-1; D remains unclear. The V end lost 9 bases, the J end lost 1 base, and 21 bases lay between the germline ends. The CDR3 is 16 residues long. The germline CDR1 and CDR2 sequences are LNHDA and SQIVND (reference sequence). CDR3 in amino acids: CARPTLRTYRNTEAFF. CDR3 DNA: TGTGCCAGACCCACCCTTCGGACTTATCGGAACACTGAAGCTTTCTTT.

This rearrangement joins TRBV7-9 to TRBJ2-7; D gene ambiguous. The CDR3 loop spans 13 amino acids. Germline V gene lookup returns CDR1 SEHNR and CDR2 FQNEAQ (reference sequence). V was shortened by 5 bases and J by 6 bases, with 14 bases between the two germline ends. The CDR3, as DNA: TGTGCCAGCAGCGGCTTGCAGGATTCCGAGCAGTACTTC. It yields the protein CASSGLQDSEQYF.

The rearrangement uses TRBV28 and TRBJ1-4; a weak D match, TRBD1 (5 bases). The CDR3 covers 15 residues. Trimming took off 7 bases at V and 3 bases at J, with 15 bases between the two ends. CDR1 and CDR2 from the germline V gene are MDHEN and SYDVKM. This chain's CDR3 is CASKREDNANEKLFF. CDR3 bases: TGTGCCAGCAAAAGGGAGGACAATGCTAATGAAAAACTGTTTTTT.

The chain links TRBV19 to TRBJ1-1, with TRBD1 matching over 7 bases. Germline V lookup: CDR1 LNHDA, CDR2 SQIVND (reference sequence). The CDR3 contains 15 residues. The V and J ends lost 8 bases and 0 bases, in that order; junction bases with no gene match: 9. The CDR3 here is CASRNLQGMNTEAFF. The CDR3 DNA follows: TGTGCCAGTCGAAACTTACAGGGGATGAACACTGAAGCTTTCTTT.

V is TRBV27 and J is TRBJ2-7; 8 nucleotides match TRBD2. The V gene end was trimmed by 2 bases and the J gene end by 2 bases; junction bases not matched to a gene: 5. The germline gives CDR1 MNHEY, CDR2 SMNVEV (reference sequence). This CDR3 is 15 amino acids long. The CDR3 here is CASSLIPGGAYEQYF. The CDR3 coding sequence is TGTGCCAGCAGTTTAATTCCGGGAGGGGCCTACGAGCAGTACTTC.

V gene TRBV18 combines with J gene TRBJ2-2; the match to TRBD1 covers 9 bases. The germline V gene has CDR1 KGHSH and CDR2 LQKENI. There are 15 residues in the CDR3. Unmatched junction bases numbered 2, after V lost 3 bases and J lost 3 bases. The CDR3 sequence: CASSPGQGYTGELFF. Written as DNA, the CDR3 is TGTGCCAGCTCACCGGGACAGGGATACACCGGGGAGCTGTTTTTT.

This clone was detected only once. V gene TRBV4-1 combines with J gene TRBJ1-4; possibly TRBD1 for D (5 bases). With 0 bases removed from V and 4 bases from J, the gap between germline ends came to 12 bases. The CDR3 length is 16 residues. The V gene's germline CDR1 is MGHRA and CDR2 YSYEKL. As DNA, the CDR3 is TGCGCCAGCAGCCAAGATCGTTCGGGGGTTAATGAAAAACTGTTTTTT. Protein: CASSQDRSGVNEKLFF.

V and J are TRBV5-4 and TRBJ1-4; D is ambiguous. The V gene's germline CDR1 is SGHNT and CDR2 YYREEE (reference sequence). There are 14 residues in the CDR3. V was trimmed by 2 bases and J by 4 bases, leaving 9 bases between them. The CDR3 DNA follows: TGTGCCAGCAGCTTCAACGGGGTTAATGAAAAACTGTTTTTT. Protein product: CASSFNGVNEKLFF.